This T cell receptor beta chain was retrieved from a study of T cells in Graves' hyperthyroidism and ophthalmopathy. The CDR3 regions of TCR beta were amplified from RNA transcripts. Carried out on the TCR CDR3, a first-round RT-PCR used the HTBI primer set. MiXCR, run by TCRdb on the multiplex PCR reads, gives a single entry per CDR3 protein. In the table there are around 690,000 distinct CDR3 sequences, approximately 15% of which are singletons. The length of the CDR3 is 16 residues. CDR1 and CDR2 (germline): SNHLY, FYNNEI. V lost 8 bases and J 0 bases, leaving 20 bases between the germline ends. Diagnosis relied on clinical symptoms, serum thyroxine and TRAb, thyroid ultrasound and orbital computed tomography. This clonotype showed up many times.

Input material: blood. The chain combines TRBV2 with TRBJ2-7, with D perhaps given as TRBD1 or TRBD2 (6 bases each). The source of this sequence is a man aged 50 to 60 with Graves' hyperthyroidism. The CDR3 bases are TGTGCCAGCCTGGGGGCGGGAAAAGAGGACTCCTACGAGCAGTACTTC. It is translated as CASLGAGKEDSYEQYF.